This TCR beta chain was recorded in a study of blood T cell repertoires in COVID-19. Across the whole study: Sources were T cells, B-cell-depleted T cells, or PBMCs; the material itself was cDNA or gDNA.

This clone was counted a few times. Other DNA sequences in this specimen translate into the identical CDR3. V lost 5 bases, J lost 1 base, and 8 bases lay in between. The germline V gene encodes CDR1 MNHEY and CDR2 SMNVEV (reference sequence). This CDR3 region has 13 residues. Original processing methods: Amplifying reference gene primers gave estimates of nucleated cell counts. TCRdb's table, derived via immunoSEQ multiplex PCR, lists solely in-frame clones and lacks some. V, J and clone size reflect that table, while D and trimming were determined from the DNA. The sample has under 400,000 clones, 70% to 90% seen once.

The TCR sequence derives from a man aged 40-50 years in a cohort exposed to, infected with or recovered from COVID-19 (not recorded which). Material: PBMCs or T cells enriched from blood (not recorded which). The chain uses TRBV27 and TRBJ1-1; no reliable D call. The CDR3 DNA is TGTGCCAGCAGTCCCCGGTCGAACACTGAAGCTTTCTTT. It yields the protein CASSPRSNTEAFF.